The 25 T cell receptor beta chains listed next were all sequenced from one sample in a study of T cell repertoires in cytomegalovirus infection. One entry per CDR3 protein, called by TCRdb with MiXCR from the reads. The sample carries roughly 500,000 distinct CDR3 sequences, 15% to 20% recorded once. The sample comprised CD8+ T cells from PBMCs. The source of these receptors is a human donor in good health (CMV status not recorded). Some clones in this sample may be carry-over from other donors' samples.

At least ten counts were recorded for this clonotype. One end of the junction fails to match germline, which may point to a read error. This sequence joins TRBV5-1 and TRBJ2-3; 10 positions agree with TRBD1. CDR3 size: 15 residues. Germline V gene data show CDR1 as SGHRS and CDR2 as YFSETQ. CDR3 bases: TGTGCCAGCAGCTTCCGGGACAGGGGTACAGATACGCAGTATTTT. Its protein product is CASSFRDRGTDTQYF.

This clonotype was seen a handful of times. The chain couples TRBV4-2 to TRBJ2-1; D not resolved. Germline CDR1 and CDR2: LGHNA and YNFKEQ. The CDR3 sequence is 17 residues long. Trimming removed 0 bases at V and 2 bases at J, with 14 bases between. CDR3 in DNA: TGTGCCAGCAGCCAAGAGGGGTACTCGGACCCCTACAATGAGCAGTTCTTC. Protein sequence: CASSQEGYSDPYNEQFF.

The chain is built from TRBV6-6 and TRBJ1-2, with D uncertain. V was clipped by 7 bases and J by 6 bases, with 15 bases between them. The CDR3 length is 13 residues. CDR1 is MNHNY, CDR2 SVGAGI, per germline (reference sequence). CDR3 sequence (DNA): TGTGCCAGCACCACCGAGGGTCTCGATGGCTACACCTTC. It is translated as CASTTEGLDGYTF.

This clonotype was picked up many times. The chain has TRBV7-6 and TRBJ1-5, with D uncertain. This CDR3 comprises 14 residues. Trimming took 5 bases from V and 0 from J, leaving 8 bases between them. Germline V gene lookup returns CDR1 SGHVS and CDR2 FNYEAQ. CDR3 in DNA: TGTGCCAGCAGCGCCATGAGTAGCAATCAGCCCCAGCATTTT. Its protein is CASSAMSSNQPQHF.

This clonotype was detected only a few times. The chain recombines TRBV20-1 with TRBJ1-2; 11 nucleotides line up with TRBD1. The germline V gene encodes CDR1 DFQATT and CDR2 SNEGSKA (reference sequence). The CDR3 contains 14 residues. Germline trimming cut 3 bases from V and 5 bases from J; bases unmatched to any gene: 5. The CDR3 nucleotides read TGCAGTGCTAGGGACAGGGGGCAGAGTTATGGCTACACCTTC. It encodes CSARDRGQSYGYTF.

The DNA for the CDR3 is TGTGCCTGGAGAGAAGCGGGAGGTTCCGAAACGCAGTATTTT. It is translated as CAWREAGGSETQYF. The chain uses TRBV30 and TRBJ2-3; 9 nucleotides match TRBD2. The trim removed 3 bases at V and 9 bases at J, leaving 10 bases unmatched. Germline lookup yields CDR1 GTSNPN and CDR2 SVGIG (reference sequence). This CDR3 has 14 residues.

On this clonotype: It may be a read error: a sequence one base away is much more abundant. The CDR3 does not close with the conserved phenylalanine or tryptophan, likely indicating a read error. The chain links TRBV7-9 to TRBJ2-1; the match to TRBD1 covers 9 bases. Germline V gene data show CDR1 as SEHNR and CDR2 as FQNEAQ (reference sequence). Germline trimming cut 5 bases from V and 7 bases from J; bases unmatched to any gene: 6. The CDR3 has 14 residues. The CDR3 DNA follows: TGTGCCAGCAGCGGGAGGGACAGGGTAAATGAGCAGTTCTTA. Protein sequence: CASSGRDRVNEQFL.

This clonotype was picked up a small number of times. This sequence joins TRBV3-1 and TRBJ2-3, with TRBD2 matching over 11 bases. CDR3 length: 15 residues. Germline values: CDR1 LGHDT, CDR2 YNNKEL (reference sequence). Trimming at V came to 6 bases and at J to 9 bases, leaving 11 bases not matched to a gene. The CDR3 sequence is CASRQIAGGPDTQYF. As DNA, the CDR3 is TGTGCCAGCAGACAAATAGCGGGGGGGCCGGACACGCAGTATTTT.

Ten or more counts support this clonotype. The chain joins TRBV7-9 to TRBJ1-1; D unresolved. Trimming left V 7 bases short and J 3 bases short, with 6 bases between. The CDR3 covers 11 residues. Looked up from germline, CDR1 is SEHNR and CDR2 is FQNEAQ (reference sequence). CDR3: CASNDDTEAFF. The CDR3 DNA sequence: TGTGCCAGCAACGATGACACTGAAGCTTTCTTT. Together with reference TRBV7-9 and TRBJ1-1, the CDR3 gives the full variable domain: DTGVSQNPRHKITKRGQNVTFRCDPISEHNRLYWYRQTLGQGPEFLTYFQNEAQLEKSRLLSDRFSAERPKGSFSTLEIQRTEQGDSAMYLCASNDDTEAFFGQGTRLTVV.

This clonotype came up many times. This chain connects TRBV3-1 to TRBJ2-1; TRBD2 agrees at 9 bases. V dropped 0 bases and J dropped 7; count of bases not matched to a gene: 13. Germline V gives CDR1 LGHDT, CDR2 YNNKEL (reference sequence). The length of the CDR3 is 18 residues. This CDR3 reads CASSQERISGGRKNEQFF. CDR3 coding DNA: TGTGCCAGCAGCCAAGAAAGGATCAGCGGGGGGAGGAAGAATGAGCAGTTCTTC.

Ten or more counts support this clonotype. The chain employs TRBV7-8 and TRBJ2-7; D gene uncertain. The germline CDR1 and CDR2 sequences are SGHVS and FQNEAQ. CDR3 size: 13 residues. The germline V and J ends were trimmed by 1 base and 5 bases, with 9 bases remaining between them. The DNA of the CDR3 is TGTGCCAGCAGCTTAGGTTCTGGGGACGAGCAGTACTTC. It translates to CASSLGSGDEQYF. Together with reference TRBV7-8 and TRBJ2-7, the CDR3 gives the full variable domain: GAGVSQSPRYKVAKRGQDVALRCDPISGHVSLFWYQQALGQGPEFLTYFQNEAQLDKSGLPSDRFFAERPEGSVSTLKIQRTQQEDSAVYLCASSLGSGDEQYFGPGTRLTVT.

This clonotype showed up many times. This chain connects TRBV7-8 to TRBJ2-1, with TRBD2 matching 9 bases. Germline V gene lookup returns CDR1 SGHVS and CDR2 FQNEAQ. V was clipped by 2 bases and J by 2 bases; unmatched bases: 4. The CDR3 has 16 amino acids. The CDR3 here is CASSLKAGGTYNEQFF. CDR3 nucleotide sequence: TGTGCCAGCAGCTTAAAAGCGGGGGGAACCTACAATGAGCAGTTCTTC. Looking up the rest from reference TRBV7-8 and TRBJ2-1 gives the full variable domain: GAGVSQSPRYKVAKRGQDVALRCDPISGHVSLFWYQQALGQGPEFLTYFQNEAQLDKSGLPSDRFFAERPEGSVSTLKIQRTQQEDSAVYLCASSLKAGGTYNEQFFGPGTRLTVL.

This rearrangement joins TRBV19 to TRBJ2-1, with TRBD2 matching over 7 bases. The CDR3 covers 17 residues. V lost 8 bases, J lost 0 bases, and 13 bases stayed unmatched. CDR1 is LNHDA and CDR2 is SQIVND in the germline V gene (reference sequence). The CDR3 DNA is TGTGCCAGTTCGCCCCAGGGCGGGAGATACTCCTACAATGAGCAGTTCTTC. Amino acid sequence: CASSPQGGRYSYNEQFF.

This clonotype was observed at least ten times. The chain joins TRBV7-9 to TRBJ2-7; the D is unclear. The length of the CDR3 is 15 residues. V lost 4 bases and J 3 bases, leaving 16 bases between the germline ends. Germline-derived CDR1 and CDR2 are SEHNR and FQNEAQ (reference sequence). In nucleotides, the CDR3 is TGTGCCAGCAGCTCCCCAACGACGGAGCACTACGAGCAGTACTTC. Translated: CASSSPTTEHYEQYF.

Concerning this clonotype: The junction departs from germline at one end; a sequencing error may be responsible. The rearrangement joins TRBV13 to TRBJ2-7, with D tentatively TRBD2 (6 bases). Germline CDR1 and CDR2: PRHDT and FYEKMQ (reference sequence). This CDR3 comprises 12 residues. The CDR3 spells CASSRDSHEQYF. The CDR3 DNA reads TGTGCCAGCAGTCGGGACTCCCACGAGCAGTACTTC.

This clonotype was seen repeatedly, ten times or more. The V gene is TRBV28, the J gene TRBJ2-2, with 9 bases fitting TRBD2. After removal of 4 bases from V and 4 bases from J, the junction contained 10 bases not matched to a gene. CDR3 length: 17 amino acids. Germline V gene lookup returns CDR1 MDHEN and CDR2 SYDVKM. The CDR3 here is CASSSLPLAGVTGELFF. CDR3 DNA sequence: TGTGCCAGCAGTTCTCTCCCGTTAGCGGGGGTCACCGGGGAGCTGTTTTTT.

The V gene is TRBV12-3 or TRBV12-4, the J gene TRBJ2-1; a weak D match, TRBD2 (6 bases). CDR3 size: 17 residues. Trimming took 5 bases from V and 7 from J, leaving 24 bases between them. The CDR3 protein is CASSPYQEGLNRNEQFF. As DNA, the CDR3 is TGTGCCAGCAGTCCGTACCAGGAGGGGCTTAACCGGAATGAGCAGTTCTTC.

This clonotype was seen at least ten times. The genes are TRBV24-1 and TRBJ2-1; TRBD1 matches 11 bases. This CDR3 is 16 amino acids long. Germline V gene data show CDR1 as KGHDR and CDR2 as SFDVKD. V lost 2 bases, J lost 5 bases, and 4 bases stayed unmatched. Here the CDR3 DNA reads TGTGCCACCAGTGATTCGGACAGGGGGCTCGACAATGAGCAGTTCTTC. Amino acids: CATSDSDRGLDNEQFF.

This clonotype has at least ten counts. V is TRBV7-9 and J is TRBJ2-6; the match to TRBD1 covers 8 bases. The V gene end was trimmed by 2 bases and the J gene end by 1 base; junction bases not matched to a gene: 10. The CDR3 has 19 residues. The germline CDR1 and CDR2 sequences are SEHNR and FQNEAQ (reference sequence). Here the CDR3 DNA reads TGTGCCAGCAGCTTATTGGAGGGACAGGATGAGTCTGGGGCCAACGTCCTGACTTTC. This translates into CASSLLEGQDESGANVLTF. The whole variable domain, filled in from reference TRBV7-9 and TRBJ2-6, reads DTGVSQNPRHKITKRGQNVTFRCDPISEHNRLYWYRQTLGQGPEFLTYFQNEAQLEKSRLLSDRFSAERPKGSFSTLEIQRTEQGDSAMYLCASSLLEGQDESGANVLTFGAGSRLTVL.

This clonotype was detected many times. CDR3 sequence reads: CASSTTRGWKGYGYTF. The CDR3 nucleotides read TGTGCCAGCAGCACCACCAGGGGTTGGAAGGGCTATGGCTACACCTTC. V and J are TRBV7-9 and TRBJ1-2, with TRBD1 as a possible D gene (6 bases). The germline V gene has CDR1 SEHNR and CDR2 FQNEAQ (reference sequence). This CDR3 comprises 16 residues. With 5 bases removed from V and 4 bases from J, the gap between germline ends came to 20 bases.

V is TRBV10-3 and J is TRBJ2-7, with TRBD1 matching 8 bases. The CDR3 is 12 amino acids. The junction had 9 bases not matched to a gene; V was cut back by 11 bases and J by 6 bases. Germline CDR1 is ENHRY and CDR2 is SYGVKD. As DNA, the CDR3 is TGTGCCTGTAGGACAGGGAGGCTCGAGCAGTACTTC. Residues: CACRTGRLEQYF.

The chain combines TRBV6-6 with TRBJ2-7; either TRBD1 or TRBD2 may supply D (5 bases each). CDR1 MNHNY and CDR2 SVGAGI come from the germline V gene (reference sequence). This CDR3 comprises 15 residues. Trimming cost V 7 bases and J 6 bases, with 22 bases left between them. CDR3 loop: CASNTRDLPGAEQYF. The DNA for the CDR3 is TGTGCCAGCAACACCAGGGACCTACCCGGGGCCGAGCAGTACTTC.

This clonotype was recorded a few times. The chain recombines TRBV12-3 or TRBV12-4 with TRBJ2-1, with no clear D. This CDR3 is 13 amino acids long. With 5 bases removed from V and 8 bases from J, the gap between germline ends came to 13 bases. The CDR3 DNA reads TGTGCCAGCAGTCCTCGACCCGTGGATGAGCAGTTCTTC. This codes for CASSPRPVDEQFF.

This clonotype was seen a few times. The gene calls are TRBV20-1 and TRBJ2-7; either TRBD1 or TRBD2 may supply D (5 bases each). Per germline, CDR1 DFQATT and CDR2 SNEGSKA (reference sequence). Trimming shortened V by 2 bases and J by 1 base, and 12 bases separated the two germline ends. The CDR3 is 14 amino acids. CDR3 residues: CSARNRDGSYEQYF. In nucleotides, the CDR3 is TGCAGTGCTAGAAACCGGGACGGGTCCTACGAGCAGTACTTC.

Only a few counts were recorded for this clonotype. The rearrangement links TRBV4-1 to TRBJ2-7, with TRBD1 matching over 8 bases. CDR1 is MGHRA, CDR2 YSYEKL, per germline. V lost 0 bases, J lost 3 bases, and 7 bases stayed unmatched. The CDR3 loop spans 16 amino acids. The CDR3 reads CASSQDDRGTFYEQYF. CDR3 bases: TGCGCCAGCAGCCAAGATGACAGGGGAACTTTCTACGAGCAGTACTTC.